These 4 T cell receptor beta chains share one sample of origin, sequenced in a study of OX40 agonist ivuxolimab in advanced cancers. Assay: immunoSEQ multiplex PCR; the TCRdb copy retains only in-frame clones and omits some. The profile shows around 100,000 clones, around 93% of them singletons. The material sequenced was CD4+ or CD8+ T cells sorted from blood, taken in a trial of the OX40 agonist ivuxolimab. The source of these receptors is an adult with an advanced solid tumor such as melanoma, head and neck, liver or kidney cancer.

The genes are TRBV6-5 and TRBJ1-1; 10 nucleotides align to TRBD1. The CDR3 spans 13 residues. Germline V gene sequence: CDR1 MNHEY, CDR2 SVGAGI. Losses at the gene ends were 11 bases for V and 10 bases for J; bases not matched to a gene: 13. The CDR3: CAERASRDRGAFF. In DNA form, the CDR3 reads TGTGCCGAACGGGCCTCACGGGACAGGGGAGCTTTCTTT.

Written as DNA, the CDR3 is TGTGCCAGCAGCTTAAGGGCGACTGCAACCTCTGGAAACACCATATATTTT. Translation gives CASSLRATATSGNTIYF. The chain uses TRBV7-2 and TRBJ1-3; D uncertain. Trimming took 2 bases from V and 0 from J, leaving 14 bases between them. The germline V gene has CDR1 SGHTA and CDR2 FQGNSA. The CDR3 is 17 residues long. Supplemented by reference TRBV7-2 and TRBJ1-3, the full variable domain reads GAGVSQSPSNKVTEKGKDVELRCDPISGHTALYWYRQSLGQGLEFLIYFQGNSAPDKSGLPSDRFSAERTGGSVSTLTIQRTQQEDSAVYLCASSLRATATSGNTIYFGEGSWLTVV.

This chain connects TRBV6-1 to TRBJ2-5, with D uncertain. The germline gives CDR1 MNHNS, CDR2 SASEGT. CDR3 size: 15 residues. The V gene lost 3 bases and the J gene lost 3 bases, with 14 bases spanning the gap. The CDR3 coding sequence is TGTGCCAGCAGTGACTGGGGAAGTTTTAAAGAGACCCAGTACTTC. Translating gives CASSDWGSFKETQYF.

The CDR3 DNA reads as TGTGCCAGCAGCGTCGGACAGGGACTTAACTATGGCTACACCTTC. Translating gives CASSVGQGLNYGYTF. This chain uses TRBV5-4 with TRBJ1-2, with 8 nucleotides matching TRBD1. This CDR3 comprises 15 residues. With 4 bases clipped from V and 1 base from J, the junction kept 6 bases outside the gene matches. Germline V gene data show CDR1 as SGHNT and CDR2 as YYREEE (reference sequence).